Sequencing of this TCR beta chain was carried out in a study of blood T cell repertoires in COVID-19. Study as a whole: Both acute and convalescent COVID-19 samples were obtained from the United States, Italy and Spain. In each case, the material was cDNA or gDNA derived from T cells, B-cell-depleted T cells, or PBMCs.

How the authors handled the data: It was from reference gene primer amplification that nucleated cell counts were estimated. Generated by immunoSEQ multiplex PCR, the TCRdb table keeps only in-frame clones and is missing some. V and J calls plus clone size are reproduced from that table; the DNA served to infer D and trimming. The data contain around 140,000 clones, around 88% of them singletons. In germline, CDR1 is LGHNA, CDR2 YNFKEQ. CDR3 size: 16 residues. V dropped 1 base and J dropped 6; count of bases not matched to a gene: 4. The chain has TRBV4-2 and TRBJ2-1, with TRBD2 matching over 12 bases. This sequence was found in a human donor in a cohort sampled during active COVID-19. The sample comprised peripheral blood. CDR3 region: CASSQVASGGANEQFF. The CDR3 DNA is TGTGCCAGCAGCCAAGTGGCTAGCGGGGGGGCCAATGAGCAGTTCTTC.